Presented here are 31 T cell receptor beta chains from one specimen sequenced in a study of shared clonotypes between healthy human individuals. Using immunoSEQ multiplex PCR, the repertoire was profiled, and TCRdb retains in-frame clones only, with some absent. The sample yields hundreds of thousands of clones, 90% to 98% seen once. Source material: memory CD8+ T cells sorted from blood. Described subset: CD45RO+ cells pooled with CCR7-negative TemRA cells. These receptor sequences come from a man between 25 and 39 years old in good health.

The chain employs TRBV5-1 and TRBJ2-7; maybe TRBD2 (5 bases). The CDR3 totals 14 residues. V gave up 3 bases and J gave up 2 bases, with 12 bases separating them. The V gene's germline CDR1 is SGHRS and CDR2 YFSETQ. This CDR3 is CASSSGSTTYEQYF. The CDR3 DNA is TGCGCCAGCAGCTCGGGGAGTACCACCTACGAGCAGTACTTC.

The V call is TRBV27, the J call TRBJ2-2; D unresolved. V was clipped by 5 bases and J by 0 bases, with 10 bases between them. In germline, CDR1 is MNHEY, CDR2 SMNVEV (reference sequence). CDR3 size: 15 residues. CDR3 region: CASSRDGTNTGELFF. CDR3 DNA sequence: TGTGCCAGCAGTCGCGACGGAACGAACACCGGGGAGCTGTTTTTT.

J is TRBJ2-1 and V is TRBV9, with TRBD2 as a possible D gene (6 bases). V lost 6 bases, J lost 3 bases, and 10 bases lay in between. Looked up from germline, CDR1 is SGDLS and CDR2 is YYNGEE. This CDR3 has 13 amino acids. DNA for the CDR3: TGTGCCAGCAATGATAGCGGCTACAATGAGCAGTTCTTC. It is translated as CASNDSGYNEQFF.

The J gene is TRBJ2-1, the V gene TRBV27, with 8 bases lining up with TRBD2. The ends lost 2 bases at V and 7 bases at J; junction bases unmatched: 13. The CDR3 is 17 amino acids. Per germline, CDR1 MNHEY and CDR2 SMNVEV (reference sequence). CDR3 in amino acids: CASSLRSGGSGANEQFF. The CDR3 region has the DNA TGTGCCAGCAGTTTAAGGAGCGGGGGCTCCGGGGCGAATGAGCAGTTCTTC.

DNA of the CDR3: TGTGCCAGCAGCGTAGAAGGGCGGGGCTACGAGCAGTACTTC. Translating it yields CASSVEGRGYEQYF. The chain employs TRBV9 and TRBJ2-7, with D tentatively TRBD2 (6 bases). The V end lost 0 bases, the J end lost 3 bases, and 10 bases lay between the germline ends. The CDR3 extends over 14 amino acids. Looked up from germline, CDR1 is SGDLS and CDR2 is YYNGEE.

The V and J genes are TRBV6-5 and TRBJ2-7; 8 bases align to TRBD1. This CDR3 is 13 amino acids long. The J segment lost 5 bases and the V segment lost 5 bases, leaving 5 bases of the junction unmatched. Germline CDR1 and CDR2: MNHEY and SVGAGI. CDR3 sequence: CASSRGQVHEQYF. CDR3 in DNA: TGTGCCAGCAGTCGGGGACAGGTCCACGAGCAGTACTTC.

The gene calls are TRBV27 and TRBJ1-2, with 10 bases that match TRBD1. The V gene end was trimmed by 2 bases and the J gene end by 8 bases; junction bases not matched to a gene: 14. The germline CDR1 and CDR2 sequences are MNHEY and SMNVEV (reference sequence). The CDR3 is 17 residues long. CDR3 protein: CASSLARSGTGDEGYTF. Here the CDR3 DNA reads TGTGCCAGCAGTTTAGCACGATCCGGGACAGGGGATGAGGGCTACACCTTC.

J is TRBJ2-7 and V is TRBV5-5, with 10 bases lining up with TRBD2. Germline V CDR1 and CDR2: SGHKS, YYEKEE (reference sequence). The CDR3 runs to 14 residues. The V and J ends lost 5 bases and 4 bases, in that order; junction bases with no gene match: 6. CDR3 DNA: TGTGCCAGCAGATCCACGACTAGCGGGTACGAGCAGTACTTC. This gives the protein CASRSTTSGYEQYF.

The chain couples TRBV19 to TRBJ2-5; TRBD2 matches at 14 bases. The CDR3 runs to 16 residues. CDR1 and CDR2 from the germline V gene are LNHDA and SQIVND (reference sequence). V was clipped by 6 bases and J by 5 bases; unmatched bases: 8. The CDR3 loop reads CASSLGTSGSGETQYF. The CDR3 region has the DNA TGTGCCAGTAGCCTAGGGACTAGCGGGAGTGGGGAGACCCAGTACTTC.

This chain links TRBV6-1 with TRBJ2-1, with a possible D match to TRBD2 (6 bases). The ends were cut back, 6 bases at V and 5 bases at J, with 14 bases in the middle. CDR3 size: 14 residues. Germline assignment: CDR1 MNHNS and CDR2 SASEGT. The CDR3 here is CASRSPGTHNEQFF. As DNA, the CDR3 is TGTGCCAGCAGGTCCCCGGGGACTCACAATGAGCAGTTCTTC.

The chain joins TRBV10-2 to TRBJ2-3; 11 positions match TRBD2. The CDR3 covers 16 residues. The germline CDR1 and CDR2 sequences are WSHSY and SAAADI. V gave up 6 bases and J gave up 1 base; unmatched junction bases: 6. CDR3 residues: CASRLAGARGTDTQYF. The DNA of the CDR3 is TGCGCCAGCAGACTAGCGGGAGCGCGGGGCACAGATACGCAGTATTTT.

J is TRBJ2-7 and V is TRBV7-9; D gene ambiguous. Trimming removed 4 bases from V and 3 bases from J, with 13 bases in between. Germline V gene data show CDR1 as SEHNR and CDR2 as FQNEAQ (reference sequence). The CDR3 loop spans 14 amino acids. The CDR3 sequence: CASSSPLPIYEQYF. Written as DNA, the CDR3 is TGTGCCAGCAGCTCCCCACTTCCAATCTACGAGCAGTACTTC.

In this sample, this clone turned up once. The chain recombines TRBV25-1 with TRBJ1-2, with 10 nucleotides matching TRBD1. The germline V gene has CDR1 MGHDK and CDR2 SYGVNS. V lost 5 bases, J lost 4 bases, and 1 base stayed unmatched. The CDR3 spans 13 residues. CDR3: CASSRQGAYGYTF. Here the CDR3 DNA reads TGTGCCAGCAGTCGACAGGGGGCCTATGGCTACACCTTC.

The chain is built from TRBV20-1 and TRBJ2-3; D unresolved. In germline, CDR1 is DFQATT, CDR2 SNEGSKA (reference sequence). This CDR3 contains 10 residues. Trimming took 3 bases from V and 7 from J, leaving 5 bases between them. As DNA, the CDR3 is TGCAGTGCTAGGGAGAATACGCAGTATTTT. It encodes CSARENTQYF.

CDR3 sequence (DNA): TGTGCCAGTACCCCCGGGGGGCGCAGAGCAGATACGCAGTATTTT. This encodes CASTPGGRRADTQYF. This chain connects TRBV19 to TRBJ2-3, with a tentative D call TRBD2 (7 bases). Germline CDR1 and CDR2: LNHDA and SQIVND (reference sequence). V lost 7 bases and J lost 4, with 18 bases in between. The CDR3 spans 15 residues.

The chain employs TRBV28 and TRBJ1-1; 8 bases agree with TRBD1. The CDR3 is made up of 14 amino acids. Trimming removed 6 bases from V and 0 bases from J; junction bases left unmatched: 3. Germline V gene data show CDR1 as MDHEN and CDR2 as SYDVKM. The CDR3 region has the DNA TGTGCCAGCAGGGACAGGGCTATGAACACTGAAGCTTTCTTT. It translates to CASRDRAMNTEAFF.

The rearrangement links TRBV2 to TRBJ2-5; 12 bases fit TRBD2. V was clipped by 5 bases and J by 4 bases; unmatched bases: 5. This CDR3 comprises 15 residues. Per the germline V gene, CDR1 is SNHLY and CDR2 is FYNNEI. DNA for the CDR3: TGTGCCAGCAGTTTGGGACTAGCGGGTGCAGAGACCCAGTACTTC. Its translation: CASSLGLAGAETQYF.

The V gene is TRBV10-2, the J gene TRBJ2-7; D is uncertain. CDR3 length: 15 amino acids. Trimming left V 3 bases short and J 7 bases short, with 19 bases between. CDR1 and CDR2 (germline): WSHSY, SAAADI. The CDR3 DNA follows: TGCGCCAGCAGTGACCCGACGGTCCGCCTAGGGGAGCAGTACTTC. Its protein product is CASSDPTVRLGEQYF.

V and J are TRBV19 and TRBJ2-5; 14 bases line up with TRBD2. Per germline, CDR1 LNHDA and CDR2 SQIVND (reference sequence). There are 17 residues in the CDR3. After removal of 1 base from V and 5 bases from J, the junction contained 6 bases not matched to a gene. CDR3 sequence reads: CASSIGGTSGSRETQYF. The CDR3 DNA reads as TGTGCCAGTAGTATAGGGGGGACTAGCGGGAGTCGGGAGACCCAGTACTTC.

This chain links TRBV11-2 with TRBJ2-7, with 7 bases that match TRBD2. There are 15 residues in the CDR3. The germline V gene encodes CDR1 SGHAT and CDR2 FQNNGV. V shed 1 base, J shed 4 bases, and the junction held 7 bases outside the gene matches. The CDR3 nucleotides are TGTGCCAGCAGCTTAGTTGCGGGAGAGAGATACGAGCAGTACTTC. It yields the protein CASSLVAGERYEQYF.

The J gene is TRBJ1-6, the V gene TRBV7-8; no definite D call. The V end lost 1 base, the J end lost 4 bases, and 11 bases lay between the germline ends. The CDR3 consists of 16 residues. CDR1 is SGHVS, CDR2 FQNEAQ, per germline. The CDR3 coding sequence is TGTGCCAGCAGCTTAGTTCCAGCACCGTATAATTCACCCCTCCACTTT. This codes for CASSLVPAPYNSPLHF.

This chain uses TRBV6-1 with TRBJ1-1, with D possibly being TRBD1 (5 bases). Trimming removed 6 bases from V and 2 bases from J, with 13 bases in between. This CDR3 has 14 residues. Germline V gives CDR1 MNHNS, CDR2 SASEGT. The CDR3 region is CASRGGYDNTEAFF. The CDR3 DNA sequence: TGTGCCAGCAGGGGGGGATACGACAACACTGAAGCTTTCTTT.

The rearrangement joins TRBV15 to TRBJ2-5; either TRBD1 or TRBD2 may fit D (5 bases each). This CDR3 is built from 14 residues. Between the trimmed V and J ends, which lost 4 bases and 4 bases, there was a span of 13 bases. The germline V gene has CDR1 LNHNV and CDR2 YYDKDF (reference sequence). CDR3 nucleotide sequence: TGTGCCACCAGCAATAAGAACGGGGCAGAGACCCAGTACTTC. It translates to CATSNKNGAETQYF.

The rearrangement links TRBV19 to TRBJ2-4; TRBD1 aligns across 9 bases. J gave up 7 bases and V 7 bases, and 5 bases lay outside the gene matches. The germline CDR1 and CDR2 sequences are LNHDA and SQIVND (reference sequence). The CDR3 sequence is 13 residues long. The CDR3 reads CASKKGQGNIQYF. Written as DNA, the CDR3 is TGTGCCAGTAAAAAGGGACAGGGTAACATTCAGTACTTC.

J is TRBJ1-3 and V is TRBV6-1, with 8 bases aligning to TRBD1. V lost 6 bases to trimming and J lost 2 bases; unmatched junction nucleotides: 6. Germline CDR1 MNHNS, CDR2 SASEGT. This CDR3 region has 15 residues. This CDR3 reads CASSLRTGPGNTIYF. DNA for the CDR3: TGTGCCAGCAGCTTACGGACAGGGCCTGGAAACACCATATATTTT.

The J gene is TRBJ1-1, the V gene TRBV29-1; 7 bases are a match to TRBD1. CDR1 SQVTM and CDR2 ANQGSEA come from the germline V gene. V gave up 2 bases and J gave up 4 bases; unmatched junction bases: 4. The CDR3 is 13 amino acids. The DNA of the CDR3 is TGCAGCGTTGAAACCAGGGGGGTCACTGAAGCTTTCTTT. This encodes CSVETRGVTEAFF.

V usage is TRBV6-5 and J usage is TRBJ1-2; maybe TRBD1 (5 bases). Germline V CDR1 and CDR2: MNHEY, SVGAGI. V dropped 2 bases and J dropped 8 bases, with 18 bases sitting between them. CDR3 length: 15 residues. The CDR3, as DNA: TGTGCCAGCAGTTACGGGACCAAACCGATGTCCGGCTACACCTTC. Translating gives CASSYGTKPMSGYTF.

The V gene is TRBV7-9, the J gene TRBJ2-1, with TRBD2 matching 8 bases. Germline loops: CDR1 SEHNR, CDR2 FQNEAQ (reference sequence). The V and J ends lost 5 bases and 2 bases, in that order; junction bases with no gene match: 11. This CDR3 spans 17 amino acids. The CDR3: CASSLGSGRKAYNEQFF. The CDR3 DNA is TGTGCCAGCAGCCTAGGAAGCGGGAGAAAGGCCTACAATGAGCAGTTCTTC. Based on the CDR3 plus reference TRBV7-9 and TRBJ2-1, the full variable domain is DTGVSQNPRHKITKRGQNVTFRCDPISEHNRLYWYRQTLGQGPEFLTYFQNEAQLEKSRLLSDRFSAERPKGSFSTLEIQRTEQGDSAMYLCASSLGSGRKAYNEQFFGPGTRLTVL.

A word on this clone: In the same sample, other DNA sequences code for this CDR3. The chain joins TRBV19 to TRBJ2-3, with D possibly TRBD1 on 6 matching bases. V lost 3 bases and J 0 bases, leaving 10 bases between the germline ends. From germline, CDR1 is LNHDA and CDR2 SQIVND (reference sequence). The CDR3 is 15 residues long. The CDR3 is CASSIGTSSTDTQYF. The CDR3 DNA reads as TGTGCCAGTAGTATTGGGACATCCAGCACAGATACGCAGTATTTT.

This sequence joins TRBV5-4 and TRBJ2-5; D not resolved. This CDR3 has 16 residues. Germline V gene sequence: CDR1 SGHNT, CDR2 YYREEE (reference sequence). Trimming shortened V by 0 bases and J by 3 bases, and 15 bases separated the two germline ends. CDR3 region: CASSLVNRQGEETQYF. Written as DNA, the CDR3 is TGTGCCAGCAGCTTGGTAAACCGGCAAGGCGAAGAGACCCAGTACTTC.

J is TRBJ2-3 and V is TRBV2; D not resolved. Per germline, CDR1 SNHLY and CDR2 FYNNEI. Trimming left V 1 base short and J 0 bases short, with 8 bases between. The CDR3 length is 15 residues. CDR3 residues: CASSEGPTSTDTQYF. As DNA, the CDR3 is TGTGCCAGCAGTGAAGGACCGACTAGCACAGATACGCAGTATTTT.